A selection of T cell receptor beta chains follows, all from one sample in a study of control samples from healthy donors and cancer patients. The method was immunoSEQ multiplex PCR; TCRdb's version includes in-frame clones alone and lacks a portion of them. Of 100,000 to 120,000 clones listed, approximately 84% are singletons. Specimen: blood. These receptors were taken from a man aged 18 to 29 in good health. The CDR3 runs from the conserved cysteine through the conserved F or W. The D gene is left open where the match is weak. Clone size is given for some rows only: seen once, a few or many times, or a class if the clone is expanded.

v_gene	abundance	d_gene	j_gene	CDR3aa	CDR3nt
TRBV6-1	.	.	TRBJ1-2	CASSDKGGDGYTF	TGTGCCAGCAGTGACAAGGGCGGTGATGGCTACACCTTC
TRBV5-4	.	.	TRBJ1-2	CASSLGGGQNYGYTF	TGTGCCAGCAGCTTGGGAGGGGGGCAGAACTATGGCTACACCTTC
TRBV6-5	few	TRBD2	TRBJ2-1	CASNRQGTSANEQFF	TGTGCCAGCAACCGACAGGGGACTAGCGCCAATGAGCAGTTCTTC
TRBV6-5	.	.	TRBJ2-3	CASRGRDNPTDTQYF	TGTGCCAGCAGGGGCCGGGACAACCCCACAGATACGCAGTATTTT
TRBV30	.	.	TRBJ1-1	CAWSVVQATEAFF	TGTGCCTGGAGTGTGGTACAGGCCACGGAAGCTTTCTTT
TRBV5-1	once	TRBD2	TRBJ2-1	CASSSGTSGFNEQFF	TGCGCCAGCAGCTCTGGGACTAGCGGTTTTAATGAGCAGTTCTTC
TRBV5-1	once	.	TRBJ2-5	CASSWGLETQYF	TGCGCCAGCAGCTGGGGATTGGAGACCCAGTACTTC
TRBV15	.	.	TRBJ2-2	CATSRDLGNTGELFF	TGTGCCACCAGCAGAGATCTTGGGAACACCGGGGAGCTGTTTTTT
TRBV5-1	.	TRBD2	TRBJ2-3	CASSLAPQRGWRDTQYF	TGCGCCAGCAGCTTGGCCCCCCAGCGGGGGTGGCGAGATACGCAGTATTTT
TRBV7-9	.	.	TRBJ2-3	CASSLGTQPVADTQYF	TGTGCCAGCAGCTTAGGGACCCAACCGGTAGCAGATACGCAGTATTTT